This T cell receptor beta chain came from a study of blood T cell repertoires in COVID-19. Study as a whole: Sources were T cells, B-cell-depleted T cells, or PBMCs; the material itself was cDNA or gDNA.

In germline, CDR1 is LNHDA, CDR2 SQIVND (reference sequence). The CDR3 consists of 15 residues. The V gene end was trimmed by 0 bases and the J gene end by 10 bases; junction bases not matched to a gene: 8. The data were produced by immunoSEQ multiplex PCR, yet TCRdb's version contains in-frame clones alone and is incomplete. The sample gives fewer than 100,000 clones, less than 90% of which show up once; about 3.8% is in the top ten. The clonotype was recovered from a man between 60 and 70 years old with acute or convalescent COVID-19. Sequenced input: peripheral blood. The chain employs TRBV19 and TRBJ1-2; 10 bases map to TRBD1. CDR3 DNA: TGTGCCAGTAGTATAGATGGACGACAGGGGGCCGACTACACCTTC. Its protein product is CASSIDGRQGADYTF. Using reference TRBV19 and TRBJ1-2 for the parts outside the CDR3, the full variable domain is DGGITQSPKYLFRKEGQNVTLSCEQNLNHDAMYWYRQDPGQGLRLIYYSQIVNDFQKGDIAEGYSVSREKKESFPLTVTSAQKNPTAFYLCASSIDGRQGADYTFGSGTRLTVV.